This T cell receptor (beta chain) stems from a study of CD8+CD57+ T cells in acquired aplastic anemia. Sequencing involved patients with CD8+CD57+ cell expansion previously shown by flow cytometry. Trimming cost V 10 bases and J 0 bases, with 25 bases left between them. The CDR3 consists of 18 residues. The germline V gene has CDR1 ENHRY and CDR2 SYGVKD. Profiles of TCR beta VDJ and CDR3 were generated from a genomic DNA template. Each CDR3 protein is one row after TCRdb ran MiXCR on the reads. The repertoire has some 200,000 distinct CDR3 sequences, approximately 48% of them found once; the top ten carry 1.8%. This clonotype was seen a handful of times.

This chain joins TRBV10-3 and TRBJ1-5; perhaps TRBD1 as D (6 bases). Sequenced sample: sorted CD4+, CD8+, or CD8+CD57+ T cells (not recorded which) from PBMCs. This clonotype originated in a human donor with aplastic anemia. CDR3 DNA sequence: TGTGCCAGCAGCGCCGGACAGTTTAAGTTTAGTAGCAATCAGCCCCAGCATTTT. It specifies CASSAGQFKFSSNQPQHF.